The 12 T cell receptor beta chains below all came from one sample that was sequenced in a study of blood T cell repertoires in COVID-19. The data were produced by immunoSEQ multiplex PCR, yet TCRdb's version contains in-frame clones alone and is incomplete. The sample contains fewer than 350,000 clones, 85% of which appear only once. The sequencing input was peripheral blood. Source of these receptors: a human donor in a cohort sampled during active COVID-19.

The chain couples TRBV6-4 to TRBJ1-4; D ambiguous. CDR1 is MRHNA, CDR2 SNTAGT, per germline. The CDR3 sequence is 14 residues long. The ends were cut back, 2 bases at V and 5 bases at J, with 9 bases in the middle. Written as DNA, the CDR3 is TGTGCCAGCAGTGACACAGACAAAAATGAAAAACTGTTTTTT. Translating gives CASSDTDKNEKLFF.

The chain is built from TRBV5-1 and TRBJ1-6; D is ambiguous. Germline V gives CDR1 SGHRS, CDR2 YFSETQ. V lost 1 base and J 8 bases, leaving 10 bases between the germline ends. This CDR3 spans 14 amino acids. CDR3 nucleotide sequence: TGCGCCAGCAGCTTGACAGATCGAGATTCACCCCTCCACTTT. Protein: CASSLTDRDSPLHF.

The genes are TRBV6-6 and TRBJ1-5, with TRBD1 identical over 10 bases. The CDR3 is 15 amino acids. Trimming cost V 6 bases and J 3 bases; bases outside gene matches: 5. Germline values: CDR1 MNHNY, CDR2 SVGAGI (reference sequence). The chain's CDR3 is CASSQTGGDNQPQHF. The CDR3 DNA sequence: TGTGCCAGCAGCCAGACAGGGGGCGACAATCAGCCCCAGCATTTT.

V and J are TRBV25-1 and TRBJ1-4; D is perhaps TRBD1 (5 bases). Germline CDR1 MGHDK, CDR2 SYGVNS. This CDR3 region has 15 residues. V was trimmed by 1 base and J by 1 base, leaving 7 bases between them. This chain's CDR3 is CASSEWGRTNEKLFF. The CDR3 DNA reads TGTGCCAGCAGTGAATGGGGCAGAACTAATGAAAAACTGTTTTTT.

This chain joins TRBV7-3 and TRBJ2-1; TRBD2 matches at 7 bases. Trimming removed 2 bases from V and 0 bases from J; junction bases left unmatched: 4. The CDR3 extends over 16 amino acids. The germline CDR1 and CDR2 sequences are SGHTA and FQGTGA. In DNA form, the CDR3 reads TGTGCCAGCAGCTTAGCGGGGGTTAGCTCCTACAATGAGCAGTTCTTC. Its protein product is CASSLAGVSSYNEQFF.

Details on this clone: The sample carries other DNA sequences with the same CDR3. CDR3 DNA sequence: TGTGCCAGCAGCTTAGAAGGGGATGGCTACACCTTC. Translation: CASSLEGDGYTF. This chain joins TRBV11-2 and TRBJ1-2, with D possibly matching TRBD1 (5 bases). With 0 bases removed from V and 6 bases from J, the gap between germline ends came to 5 bases. CDR1 and CDR2 (germline): SGHAT, FQNNGV. CDR3 length: 12 residues.

V gene TRBV6-2 or TRBV6-3 combines with J gene TRBJ1-5; D is perhaps TRBD1 (5 bases). CDR3 length: 14 residues. The germline gives CDR1 MNHEY, CDR2 SVGEGT. The ends were cut back, 6 bases at V and 2 bases at J, with 11 bases in the middle. The CDR3 loop reads CASSVVRGNQPQHF. The CDR3 nucleotides read TGTGCCAGCAGCGTTGTCAGGGGCAATCAGCCCCAGCATTTT.

The chain has TRBV7-2 and TRBJ1-2, with 7 bases lining up with TRBD1. The ends lost 1 base at V and 7 bases at J; junction bases unmatched: 0. This CDR3 comprises 12 residues. CDR1 is SGHTA, CDR2 FQGNSA, per germline. As DNA, the CDR3 is TGTGCCAGCAGCTTAGGGGACAGTGGCTACACCTTC. Its protein is CASSLGDSGYTF. Full variable domain (rest looked up from reference TRBV7-2 and TRBJ1-2): GAGVSQSPSNKVTEKGKDVELRCDPISGHTALYWYRQSLGQGLEFLIYFQGNSAPDKSGLPSDRFSAERTGGSVSTLTIQRTQQEDSAVYLCASSLGDSGYTFGSGTRLTVV.

This chain connects TRBV29-1 to TRBJ2-1, with D possibly matching TRBD2 (6 bases). Per germline, CDR1 SQVTM and CDR2 ANQGSEA. Trimming cost V 0 bases and J 0 bases, with 12 bases left between them. The CDR3 is 16 amino acids. The chain's CDR3 is CSVEDRRDRSYNEQFF. The CDR3 coding sequence is TGCAGCGTTGAAGATCGGAGGGACCGCTCCTACAATGAGCAGTTCTTC.

This CDR3 is CASSQLGQGNTEAFF. CDR3 DNA: TGTGCCAGCAGCCAACTCGGACAGGGGAACACTGAAGCTTTCTTT. The chain employs TRBV14 and TRBJ1-1, with 8 bases aligning to TRBD1. In germline, CDR1 is SGHDN, CDR2 FVKESK. The CDR3 has 15 amino acids. V was clipped by 2 bases and J by 1 base; unmatched bases: 3.

A word on this clone: Additional DNA sequences in this sample encode the identical CDR3. Here the CDR3 DNA reads TGTGCCACCAGTGATTTTCTAGATACGCAGTATTTT. It is translated as CATSDFLDTQYF. J is TRBJ2-3 and V is TRBV24-1; D is undetermined. Germline V gene sequence: CDR1 KGHDR, CDR2 SFDVKD. The CDR3 consists of 12 residues. With 1 base removed from V and 5 bases from J, the gap between germline ends came to 3 bases.

The chain carries TRBV3-1 (or the pseudogene TRBV3-2) and TRBJ2-1; a possible D gene is TRBD1 (6 bases). From germline, CDR1 is LGHDT and CDR2 YNNKEL (reference sequence). The V gene lost 2 bases and the J gene lost 2 bases, with 13 bases spanning the gap. This CDR3 is built from 16 residues. The chain's CDR3 is CASSQQRQATYNEQFF. The CDR3 DNA is TGTGCCAGCAGCCAACAACGACAGGCGACCTACAATGAGCAGTTCTTC.